This TCR beta chain stems from a study of regulatory T cells in long-lasting Graves disease. Findings and limits, study-wide: Newly diagnosed Graves' patients had higher TCR diversity than persistent ones.

This clonotype was found many times. Its antigen is still unknown. Arm-PCR of CDR3 regions and iRepertoire HTBI primers were used to build TCR beta libraries. Via MiXCR, TCRdb re-called the multiplex PCR reads, giving one row per CDR3 protein. Among about 220,000 distinct CDR3 sequences listed, around 20% were seen once. Time point defined: newly diagnosed GD, antithyroid drugs for less than 3 months. The TCR library was made from RNA extracted from PBMCs. V dropped 1 base and J dropped 5 bases, with 11 bases sitting between them. The CDR3 runs 13 residues. From germline, CDR1 is GTSNPN and CDR2 SVGIG (reference sequence). This sample also belongs to another study, concerning T cells in Graves' hyperthyroidism and ophthalmopathy. That paper adds: Diagnoses were established using clinical symptoms, serum thyroxine and TRAb, thyroid ultrasound and orbital computed tomography. Blood held most thyroid clonotypes expanded above 0.001 frequency.

The chain uses TRBV30 and TRBJ1-1; D ambiguous. The sample in question was peripheral blood mononuclear cells (PBMCs), obtained at new diagnosis, from a patient treated with antithyroid drugs. This TCR was recovered from a woman aged 25 to 39 with Graves disease. The CDR3 region has the DNA TGTGCCTGGAGTGGGGAGCCCGGGACTGAAGCTTTCTTT. Encoded protein: CAWSGEPGTEAFF. Full variable domain (outside the CDR3, taken from reference TRBV30 and TRBJ1-1): SQTIHQWPATLVQPVGSPLSLECTVEGTSNPNLYWYRQAAGRGLQLLFYSVGIGQISSEVPQNLSASRPQDRQFILSSKKLLLSDSGFYLCAWSGEPGTEAFFGQGTRLTVV.